A single sample is the source of the 23 T cell receptor beta chains below, sequenced in a study of TIL therapy for anti-PD-1-resistant metastatic lung cancer. The immunoSEQ assay was v3. The method was immunoSEQ multiplex PCR; TCRdb's version includes in-frame clones alone and lacks a portion of them. The sample has under 65,000 clones; roughly four fifths are singletons. As for time point: pre-treatment sample, taken before nivolumab and TIL therapy. The sample consisted of blood, taken at baseline. These receptors were taken from a person aged 25 to 85 with non-small cell lung cancer.

This chain joins TRBV7-6 and TRBJ2-5; 11 bases match TRBD2. The ends lost 7 bases at V and 5 bases at J; junction bases unmatched: 15. This CDR3 region has 17 residues. Germline V gene data show CDR1 as SGHVS and CDR2 as FNYEAQ. The CDR3 sequence is CASTRTSGPPGSETQYF. The CDR3 bases are TGTGCCAGCACCAGGACTAGCGGGCCCCCCGGGTCCGAGACCCAGTACTTC.

This clone was picked up one time. The rearrangement joins TRBV28 to TRBJ2-6, with D possibly matching TRBD1 (7 bases). This CDR3 contains 15 residues. Looked up from germline, CDR1 is MDHEN and CDR2 is SYDVKM. Trimming removed 4 bases at V and 2 bases at J, with 9 bases between. The CDR3 reads CASSSRGAGANVLTF. DNA for the CDR3: TGTGCCAGCAGTTCCAGGGGGGCTGGGGCCAACGTCCTGACTTTC.

The rearrangement uses TRBV28 and TRBJ1-1, with D unclear. Deletions cut 8 bases from V and 1 base from J, with 5 bases between. CDR3 length: 11 residues. Germline CDR1 reads MDHEN; CDR2 reads SYDVKM. CDR3 sequence (DNA): TGTGCCAGCGACGGGAACACTGAAGCTTTCTTT. Translation: CASDGNTEAFF.

The chain employs TRBV5-1 and TRBJ2-7; D may correspond to TRBD1 or TRBD2 (5 bases each). The V gene's germline CDR1 is SGHRS and CDR2 YFSETQ. The CDR3 has 13 amino acids. The ends were cut back, 4 bases at V and 3 bases at J, with 11 bases in the middle. CDR3 protein: CASSRGMGYEQYF. CDR3 sequence (DNA): TGCGCCAGCAGCCGGGGCATGGGCTACGAGCAGTACTTC.

The chain recombines TRBV5-6 with TRBJ1-4, with D possibly being TRBD1 (5 bases). The CDR3 has 15 residues. Germline CDR1 is SGHDT and CDR2 is YYEEEE. V was pared by 5 bases and J by 5 bases, with 16 bases between. The CDR3 spells CASRRGGYPNEKLFF. CDR3 nucleotides: TGTGCCAGCAGGCGGGGGGGGTACCCCAATGAAAAACTGTTTTTT.

This clone was seen only a few times. This chain links TRBV27 with TRBJ1-6; tentatively, D is TRBD1 (6 bases). V was cut by 5 bases and J by 0 bases, with 17 bases left in between. The CDR3 is 18 amino acids. The germline CDR1 and CDR2 sequences are MNHEY and SMNVEV (reference sequence). The CDR3 spells CASSPGARMSSYNSPLHF. CDR3 sequence (DNA): TGTGCCAGCAGTCCGGGGGCGCGTATGAGCTCCTATAATTCACCCCTCCACTTT.

The chain employs TRBV3-1 (or the pseudogene TRBV3-2) and TRBJ2-5; 9 bases are shared with TRBD2. Germline CDR1 is LGHDT and CDR2 is YNNKEL (reference sequence). The CDR3 extends over 16 amino acids. The junction had 9 bases not matched to a gene; V was cut back by 4 bases and J by 3 bases. The chain's CDR3 is CASSPLYKREEETQYF. The CDR3 DNA reads as TGTGCCAGCAGCCCACTTTATAAGCGGGAGGAAGAGACCCAGTACTTC.

This clone was picked up a small number of times. The chain links TRBV30 to TRBJ2-1; D not certain. This CDR3 is 13 amino acids long. Germline lookup yields CDR1 GTSNPN and CDR2 SVGIG (reference sequence). The ends were cut back, 2 bases at V and 0 bases at J, with 5 bases in the middle. The CDR3 DNA is TGTGCCTGGAGTAGACGCTCCTACAATGAGCAGTTCTTC. Translation: CAWSRRSYNEQFF. Supplemented by reference TRBV30 and TRBJ2-1, the full variable domain reads SQTIHQWPATLVQPVGSPLSLECTVEGTSNPNLYWYRQAAGRGLQLLFYSVGIGQISSEVPQNLSASRPQDRQFILSSKKLLLSDSGFYLCAWSRRSYNEQFFGPGTRLTVL.

The chain's CDR3 is CSVETDSYEQYF. DNA for the CDR3: TGCAGCGTTGAAACAGACTCCTACGAGCAGTACTTC. This chain joins TRBV29-1 and TRBJ2-7; D call uncertain. Trimming removed 2 bases from V and 0 bases from J, with 5 bases in between. The CDR3 runs 12 residues. Germline CDR1 and CDR2: SQVTM and ANQGSEA.

This clone turned up a few times. The V and J genes are TRBV5-1 and TRBJ2-7, with 8 bases that match TRBD2. CDR1 and CDR2 (germline): SGHRS, YFSETQ. The CDR3 is made up of 15 amino acids. With V trimmed by 3 bases and J by 4 bases, 9 bases remained unmatched. The DNA of the CDR3 is TGCGCCAGCAGCTCTACTAGCGGAGAGAAGTACGAGCAGTACTTC. Amino acids: CASSSTSGEKYEQYF.

This chain connects TRBV14 to TRBJ2-1; D is possibly TRBD1 or TRBD2 (5 bases each). Trimming left V 1 base short and J 9 bases short, with 10 bases between. Per germline, CDR1 SGHDN and CDR2 FVKESK. The CDR3 totals 13 residues. The DNA of the CDR3 is TGTGCCAGCAGCCAAGTTCATGGGGGTGAGCAGTTCTTC. Translating gives CASSQVHGGEQFF.

The chain links TRBV9 to TRBJ2-4; D possibly corresponds to TRBD1 (5 bases). The CDR3 contains 17 residues. V lost 2 bases and J 0 bases, leaving 15 bases between the germline ends. CDR1 is SGDLS and CDR2 is YYNGEE in the germline V gene. CDR3 protein: CASSVTPDRLAKNIQYF. CDR3 coding DNA: TGTGCCAGCAGCGTGACCCCCGACAGACTAGCCAAAAACATTCAGTACTTC.

The chain has TRBV6-5 and TRBJ2-1; D possibly matches TRBD1 or TRBD2 (6 bases each). V dropped 6 bases and J dropped 6 bases, with 15 bases sitting between them. The CDR3 extends over 14 amino acids. Germline assignment: CDR1 MNHEY and CDR2 SVGAGI. DNA of the CDR3: TGTGCCAGCAGGGACCGGGGGCTGCCCAATGAGCAGTTCTTC. It is translated as CASRDRGLPNEQFF.

V usage is TRBV28 and J usage is TRBJ2-2; no clear D. The V gene's germline CDR1 is MDHEN and CDR2 SYDVKM. The V gene lost 4 bases and the J gene lost 0 bases, with 3 bases spanning the gap. The CDR3 is 13 amino acids. CDR3 in amino acids: CASSSPNTGELFF. Here the CDR3 DNA reads TGTGCCAGCAGTTCGCCGAACACCGGGGAGCTGTTTTTT.

The chain uses TRBV7-6 and TRBJ2-5; D unclear. Between the trimmed V and J ends, which lost 2 bases and 4 bases, there was a span of 11 bases. Germline CDR1 reads SGHVS; CDR2 reads FNYEAQ. The CDR3 has 14 amino acids. The CDR3 DNA reads TGTGCCAGCAGCTTATTACCAGTTCGAGAGACCCAGTACTTC. It specifies CASSLLPVRETQYF.

The genes are TRBV7-2 and TRBJ1-6, with D maybe TRBD1 (5 bases). V shed 2 bases and J shed 5 bases, with 10 bases lying between them. The CDR3 extends over 15 amino acids. CDR1 SGHTA and CDR2 FQGNSA come from the germline V gene. This CDR3 is CASSLKPGNNSPLHF. The CDR3 DNA is TGTGCCAGCAGCTTAAAGCCAGGGAATAATTCACCCCTCCACTTT.

This chain's CDR3 is CASSGDRGFYSNQPQHF. For the CDR3, the DNA is TGTGCCAGCAGCGGGGACAGGGGGTTTTATAGCAATCAGCCCCAGCATTTT. V is TRBV7-9 and J is TRBJ1-5; 11 nucleotides match TRBD1. This CDR3 comprises 17 residues. The V and J ends lost 5 bases and 0 bases, in that order; junction bases with no gene match: 6. The germline V gene has CDR1 SEHNR and CDR2 FQNEAQ (reference sequence).

The chain recombines TRBV4-3 with TRBJ2-3; TRBD2 agrees at 8 bases. The CDR3 is 16 residues long. Germline V gene lookup returns CDR1 LGHNA and CDR2 YSLEER. V lost 0 bases, J lost 1 base, and 3 bases stayed unmatched. CDR3 DNA: TGCGCCAGCAGCCAAGATGGAGCGGGAGGCACAGATACGCAGTATTTT. Protein: CASSQDGAGGTDTQYF.

This chain links TRBV6-5 with TRBJ1-2; possible D gene TRBD1, 6 bases. The CDR3 covers 15 residues. Trimming cost V 5 bases and J 2 bases, with 15 bases left between them. The germline gives CDR1 MNHEY, CDR2 SVGAGI. The chain's CDR3 is CASSPTGQSNYGYTF. CDR3 DNA: TGTGCCAGCAGTCCCACCGGACAGTCAAACTATGGCTACACCTTC.

CDR3 nucleotide sequence: TGCGCCAGCAGCTTGGGGATCTTGAGTGCAGATACGCAGTATTTT. As protein: CASSLGILSADTQYF. This chain links TRBV5-1 with TRBJ2-3; D remains ambiguous. Between the trimmed V and J ends, which lost 0 bases and 4 bases, there was a span of 12 bases. The CDR3 loop spans 15 amino acids. Germline CDR1 and CDR2: SGHRS and YFSETQ.

CDR3 sequence reads: CASSSAAGGFNEQFF. The DNA of the CDR3 is TGTGCCAGCAGTTCCGCGGCGGGGGGTTTTAATGAGCAGTTCTTC. The rearrangement joins TRBV28 to TRBJ2-1; 8 positions match TRBD2. J gave up 7 bases and V 4 bases, and 9 bases lay outside the gene matches. The CDR3 is 15 amino acids. The germline CDR1 and CDR2 sequences are MDHEN and SYDVKM.

The CDR3 bases are TGCGCCAGCAGCCAAGATTGGGGCTTAGCGGGAGGGCTATACGAGCAGTACTTC. Translated, it gives CASSQDWGLAGGLYEQYF. The rearrangement links TRBV4-3 to TRBJ2-7; 11 nucleotides match TRBD2. Losses at the gene ends were 0 bases for V and 4 bases for J; bases not matched to a gene: 11. This CDR3 comprises 18 residues. The V gene's germline CDR1 is LGHNA and CDR2 YSLEER.

The chain carries TRBV3-1 (or the pseudogene TRBV3-2) and TRBJ2-3, with D unresolved. The CDR3 runs to 16 residues. The V and J ends lost 0 bases and 2 bases respectively, with 12 bases between them. Looked up from germline, CDR1 is LGHDT and CDR2 is YNNKEL (reference sequence). CDR3 nucleotide sequence: TGTGCCAGCAGCCAAGATCTTCCCGGGTTCACAGATACGCAGTATTTT. It is translated as CASSQDLPGFTDTQYF.